The 6 T cell receptor beta chains given below trace back to one sample, sequenced in a study of T cell responses to AZD1222 COVID-19 vaccine. Measured with immunoSEQ multiplex PCR; TCRdb has only the in-frame clones, and not every one. The sample shows some 140,000 clones, over 90% of them seen only once. Sequenced material: peripheral blood, taken on day 0 of AZD1222 vaccination. All receptors come from an adult in good health.

J is TRBJ1-5 and V is TRBV2, with D maybe TRBD1 (6 bases). The length of the CDR3 is 13 residues. Trimming shortened V by 10 bases and J by 0 bases, and 10 bases separated the two germline ends. Germline assignment: CDR1 SNHLY and CDR2 FYNNEI. The CDR3 is CAIRQDSNQPQHF. The DNA for the CDR3 is TGTGCCATCAGACAGGATAGCAATCAGCCCCAGCATTTT.

V and J are TRBV7-9 and TRBJ1-1; D is unclear. CDR1 and CDR2 from the germline V gene are SEHNR and FQNEAQ (reference sequence). V lost 1 base, J lost 3 bases, and 9 bases lay in between. The length of the CDR3 is 14 residues. As DNA, the CDR3 is TGTGCCAGCAGCTTAGTTGGCCAGGACACTGAAGCTTTCTTT. It specifies CASSLVGQDTEAFF. Based on the CDR3 plus reference TRBV7-9 and TRBJ1-1, the full variable domain is DTGVSQNPRHKITKRGQNVTFRCDPISEHNRLYWYRQTLGQGPEFLTYFQNEAQLEKSRLLSDRFSAERPKGSFSTLEIQRTEQGDSAMYLCASSLVGQDTEAFFGQGTRLTVV.

The rearrangement joins TRBV5-1 to TRBJ2-1; TRBD1 matches at 10 bases. Germline CDR1 SGHRS, CDR2 YFSETQ. Trimming removed 4 bases from V and 6 bases from J; junction bases left unmatched: 10. The CDR3 loop spans 16 amino acids. The CDR3 DNA reads as TGCGCCAGCAGCAGCCCCGGGACAGGGGTGGGCAATGAGCAGTTCTTC. Its translation: CASSSPGTGVGNEQFF.

This chain joins TRBV12-5 and TRBJ2-2; TRBD1 or TRBD2 may be the D gene (6 bases each). This CDR3 contains 15 residues. Between the trimmed V and J ends, which lost 2 bases and 5 bases, there was a span of 12 bases. Per germline, CDR1 LGHNT and CDR2 FRNRAP. The chain's CDR3 is CASGLKQGGTGELFF. In nucleotides, the CDR3 is TGTGCTAGTGGTTTGAAACAGGGAGGAACCGGGGAGCTGTTTTTT. Full variable domain (remainder filled in from reference TRBV12-5 and TRBJ2-2): DARVTQTPRHKVTEMGQEVTMRCQPILGHNTVFWYRQTMMQGLELLAYFRNRAPLDDSGMPKDRFSAEMPDATLATLKIQPSEPRDSAVYFCASGLKQGGTGELFFGEGSRLTVL.

The V and J genes are TRBV4-1 and TRBJ1-2; TRBD1 is a possible D gene (6 bases). The CDR3 has 19 amino acids. Trimming left V 0 bases short and J 0 bases short, with 20 bases between. CDR1 and CDR2 (germline): MGHRA, YSYEKL. The CDR3 loop is CASSQDEYLTGKANYGYTF. As DNA, the CDR3 is TGCGCCAGCAGCCAAGACGAATACCTAACAGGGAAAGCTAACTATGGCTACACCTTC.

V and J are TRBV18 and TRBJ2-1, with D perhaps TRBD2 (5 bases). V lost 2 bases to trimming and J lost 8 bases, with 7 bases between them. There are 12 residues in the CDR3. From germline, CDR1 is KGHSH and CDR2 LQKENI. In nucleotides, the CDR3 is TGTGCCAGCTCACCATCGAGGGATGAGCAGTTCTTC. It translates to CASSPSRDEQFF.